Listed below are T cell receptor beta chains from one sample, sequenced in a study of blood T cell repertoires in COVID-19. Libraries were prepared by immunoSEQ multiplex PCR; TCRdb keeps only in-frame clonotypes and omits some of them. The table includes 40,000 to 50,000 clones, 86% detected once. Source material: PBMCs or T cells enriched from blood (not recorded which). The receptor set was obtained from a woman between 50 and 59 years old who had recovered from COVID-19. Both conserved end residues are part of each CDR3. Fields, in order: CDR3 DNA, CDR3 protein, D gene, J gene, clone size, V gene. A D gene is named only where the DNA matches it firmly. Only part of the rows carry a size: once, few, many, or a class if the clone is expanded.

DNA: TGTGCCAGCAGTTTCCGGAGTTCACCCCTCCACTTT; CDR3: CASSFRSSPLHF; D: NA; J: TRBJ1-6; size: NA; V: TRBV28
DNA: TGTGCCAGTAGTTATAACCAAGAGACCCAGTACTTC; CDR3: CASSYNQETQYF; D: NA; J: TRBJ2-5; size: NA; V: TRBV19
DNA: TGTGCCAGCAGCGCACAGGTACGGGAGGAGCAGTACTTC; CDR3: CASSAQVREEQYF; D: NA; J: TRBJ2-7; size: NA; V: TRBV6-1
DNA: TGTGCCTGGATCTGGCGGGGAGGGGATACGCAGTATTTT; CDR3: CAWIWRGGDTQYF; D: TRBD2; J: TRBJ2-3; size: NA; V: TRBV30
DNA: TGTGCCAGCAGCTTGGGGGGGGGCCAAGAGACCCAGTACTTC; CDR3: CASSLGGGQETQYF; D: TRBD2; J: TRBJ2-5; size: once; V: TRBV7-6
DNA: TGCGCCAGCAGCTTGGCCGGGGGAATAACCGGGGAGCTGTTTTTT; CDR3: CASSLAGGITGELFF; D: NA; J: TRBJ2-2; size: NA; V: TRBV5-1
DNA: TGTGCCAGCAGCTCCGATAGAGGGCACAATGAGCAGTTCTTC; CDR3: CASSSDRGHNEQFF; D: NA; J: TRBJ2-1; size: once; V: TRBV7-9
DNA: TGTGCCAGCAGCGTGGGACTAGCGGGAGGGCAAGAGACCCAGTACTTC; CDR3: CASSVGLAGGQETQYF; D: TRBD2; J: TRBJ2-5; size: once; V: TRBV9
DNA: TGTGCCAGCAGTTTCCGGGGGATCGATGGCTACACCTTC; CDR3: CASSFRGIDGYTF; D: NA; J: TRBJ1-2; size: NA; V: TRBV6-2/TRBV6-3
DNA: TGTGCCAGCAGTTTAGGCTTAGTAGCCTCGGGCACAGATACGCAGTATTTT; CDR3: CASSLGLVASGTDTQYF; D: NA; J: TRBJ2-3; size: NA; V: TRBV27
DNA: TGTGCCAGCAGTTACTCGAGATTGGGCGCCACCGGGGAGCTGTTTTTT; CDR3: CASSYSRLGATGELFF; D: NA; J: TRBJ2-2; size: NA; V: TRBV6-5
DNA: TGTGCCAGCACGAACCCAGGGCTCAGGTCGAATACGCAGTATTTT; CDR3: CASTNPGLRSNTQYF; D: NA; J: TRBJ2-3; size: NA; V: TRBV7-9
DNA: TGTGCCAGTAGTGACCCAGGGGGCGCGTCCAAAAACATTCAGTACTTC; CDR3: CASSDPGGASKNIQYF; D: TRBD1; J: TRBJ2-4; size: NA; V: TRBV19
DNA: TGTGCCAGCAGCTGGAGCGGGGGGAGCCCGGGGGACCAGTACTTC; CDR3: CASSWSGGSPGDQYF; D: TRBD2; J: TRBJ2-5; size: once; V: TRBV7-2
DNA: TGCGCCAGCAGCTTTGGACAGGGCGGGAATGAGCAGTTCTTC; CDR3: CASSFGQGGNEQFF; D: TRBD1; J: TRBJ2-1; size: NA; V: TRBV5-1
DNA: TGTGCCAGCAGCCAAGAGGGGACAGCAGATACGCAGTATTTT; CDR3: CASSQEGTADTQYF; D: TRBD1; J: TRBJ2-3; size: NA; V: TRBV7-2
DNA: TGCGCCAGCAGCTTGGGCCCCCCAGGAACTAGAACCGGGGAGCTGTTTTTT; CDR3: CASSLGPPGTRTGELFF; D: NA; J: TRBJ2-2; size: NA; V: TRBV5-1
DNA: TGTGCCAGCTCATTTGCACAGGGTTGGGAGCAGTACTTC; CDR3: CASSFAQGWEQYF; D: NA; J: TRBJ2-7; size: NA; V: TRBV18
DNA: TGTGCCAGCAGCCAGCCGATCCAGGGCGCCGGGGCCAACGTCCTGACTTTC; CDR3: CASSQPIQGAGANVLTF; D: NA; J: TRBJ2-6; size: NA; V: TRBV5-5
DNA: TGTGCCAGCAGTACGACTCGTGGCGGAGGTGAAGCTTTCTTT; CDR3: CASSTTRGGGEAFF; D: NA; J: TRBJ1-1; size: once; V: TRBV2
DNA: TGTGCCAGCAGGGACAGGGGGAACACTGAAGCTTTCTTT; CDR3: CASRDRGNTEAFF; D: TRBD1; J: TRBJ1-1; size: NA; V: TRBV6-5
DNA: NA; CDR3: CASSTRLFGRGAVF; D: NA; J: TRBJ2-2; size: NA; V: TRBV7-9
DNA: TGTGCCAGCAGTTCAGTCCACATCTCTGGAAACACCATATATTTT; CDR3: CASSSVHISGNTIYF; D: NA; J: TRBJ1-3; size: NA; V: TRBV28
DNA: TGTGCCAGCAGCCAAGGGACTCCCCATCGGGGCAATGAGCAGTTCTTC; CDR3: CASSQGTPHRGNEQFF; D: NA; J: TRBJ2-1; size: NA; V: TRBV3-1/TRBV3-2
DNA: TGCGCCAGCAGCCCCTCGGGGACTAGCGGCCTCCTTACGCAGTATTTT; CDR3: CASSPSGTSGLLTQYF; D: TRBD2; J: TRBJ2-3; size: once; V: TRBV5-1
DNA: TGTGCCAGTAGGGACAGGGAGGATGAGCAGTTCTTC; CDR3: CASRDREDEQFF; D: TRBD1; J: TRBJ2-1; size: once; V: TRBV6-5
DNA: TGTGCCAGCAGCCAACAGGGGAATGGAAACACCATATATTTT; CDR3: CASSQQGNGNTIYF; D: NA; J: TRBJ1-3; size: NA; V: TRBV3-1/TRBV3-2
DNA: TGTGCCAGCAGTCAGGGACAGTTTGGCTACACCTTC; CDR3: CASSQGQFGYTF; D: TRBD1; J: TRBJ1-2; size: NA; V: TRBV7-2
DNA: TGTGCCAGCAGCTTAATCGTGGGGGGGGTTTACAATGAGCAGTTCTTC; CDR3: CASSLIVGGVYNEQFF; D: TRBD2; J: TRBJ2-1; size: NA; V: TRBV5-4
DNA: TGTGCCAGCAGCTTAGAATACAGGGGTCGTTCACCCCTCCACTTT; CDR3: CASSLEYRGRSPLHF; D: TRBD1; J: TRBJ1-6; size: NA; V: TRBV11-2
DNA: TGCAGCGCTGGGACAGTTAACATTCAGTACTTC; CDR3: CSAGTVNIQYF; D: TRBD1; J: TRBJ2-4; size: once; V: TRBV29-1
DNA: TGTGCCAGCTCCCCAACAGGGGGCACCGGGGAGCTGTTTTTT; CDR3: CASSPTGGTGELFF; D: TRBD1; J: TRBJ2-2; size: NA; V: TRBV18
DNA: TGTGCCAGCAGCTTGCTAGATGGCTACACCTTC; CDR3: CASSLLDGYTF; D: NA; J: TRBJ1-2; size: NA; V: TRBV5-6
DNA: TGCGCCAGCAGCAGGACTAGCGGGGGTAACACCGGGGAGCTGTTTTTT; CDR3: CASSRTSGGNTGELFF; D: TRBD2; J: TRBJ2-2; size: NA; V: TRBV5-1
DNA: TGCGCCAGCAGTGGGCTAGCTGGCGAGCAGTACTTC; CDR3: CASSGLAGEQYF; D: NA; J: TRBJ2-7; size: once; V: TRBV4-1
DNA: TGTGCCAGCAGCCTCAGACAGGGGGTCTCCAACGAGCAGTACTTC; CDR3: CASSLRQGVSNEQYF; D: TRBD1; J: TRBJ2-7; size: NA; V: TRBV7-9
DNA: TGCAGCGTTGGGCCGGGACAGGCCAACTATGGCTACACCTTC; CDR3: CSVGPGQANYGYTF; D: TRBD1; J: TRBJ1-2; size: NA; V: TRBV29-1
DNA: TGTGCCAGCAGCTTCGGCACAGATACGCAGTATTTT; CDR3: CASSFGTDTQYF; D: NA; J: TRBJ2-3; size: NA; V: TRBV5-4
DNA: TGCGCCAGCAGCCAAGATCACTTCACAGATACGCAGTATTTT; CDR3: CASSQDHFTDTQYF; D: NA; J: TRBJ2-3; size: NA; V: TRBV4-1
DNA: TGTGCCAGCAGCCTAGGACTAGCGGGAGTTCCCGGGGAGCTGTTTTTT; CDR3: CASSLGLAGVPGELFF; D: TRBD2; J: TRBJ2-2; size: NA; V: TRBV6-6
DNA: TGTGCCAGCAGCTTGGATCAGGGGACCCAAAAACTGTTTTTT; CDR3: CASSLDQGTQKLFF; D: NA; J: TRBJ1-4; size: NA; V: TRBV5-4